The 2 T cell receptor beta chains listed next were all sequenced from one sample in a study of OX40 agonist ivuxolimab in advanced cancers. Here immunoSEQ multiplex PCR was the method, and the copy in TCRdb shows in-frame clones only, minus some. The profile shows approximately 70,000 clones, over 80% of them singletons. Specimen: CD4+ or CD8+ T cells sorted from blood, collected in a trial of the OX40 agonist ivuxolimab. Receptors originate from an adult with an advanced solid tumor such as melanoma, head and neck, liver or kidney cancer.

The chain combines TRBV7-6 with TRBJ2-1, with D possibly matching TRBD1 (6 bases). The CDR3 runs to 15 residues. V was pared by 7 bases and J by 2 bases, with 15 bases between. The germline V gene encodes CDR1 SGHVS and CDR2 FNYEAQ. The CDR3 DNA reads TGTGCCAGCACCGACGTCGACAGGCCCTACAATGAGCAGTTCTTC. The encoded protein is CASTDVDRPYNEQFF.

The chain recombines TRBV27 with TRBJ1-1, with no clear D. Germline-derived CDR1 and CDR2 are MNHEY and SMNVEV (reference sequence). V was pared by 0 bases and J by 5 bases, with 13 bases between. This CDR3 contains 15 residues. DNA for the CDR3: TGTGCCAGCAGTTTATCCCGCCCGGGAGTTACTGAAGCTTTCTTT. Amino acids: CASSLSRPGVTEAFF.